Included here is one T cell receptor beta chain sequence, with context. Its specificity is unknown. This specimen comes from a study of OX40 agonist ivuxolimab in advanced cancers. Across the whole study: Having had anti-PD-1, anti-PD-L1 or anti-CTLA-4 therapy before was allowed, and approximately 40% had some. Study outcomes and limitations: The CD4+ and CD8+ T cells in the blood had expanded clonally by week 6 at 0.1 to 3.0 mg/kg.

The assay was immunoSEQ multiplex PCR, and TCRdb's table has in-frame clones only and misses some. The repertoire holds fewer than 75,000 clones, 70% to 90% seen once, with roughly 0.75% in the top ten. The cohort excluded patients with autoimmune disease history or systemic immunosuppression. This receptor was obtained from an adult with an advanced solid tumor such as melanoma, head and neck, liver or kidney cancer. The specimen was CD4+ or CD8+ T cells sorted from blood, collected in a trial of the OX40 agonist ivuxolimab.

The CDR3 coding sequence is TGTGCCAGCTCGCCGGGACAGGCCTTAAACTATGGCTACACCTTC. Encoded protein: CASSPGQALNYGYTF. The J gene is TRBJ1-2, the V gene TRBV18; 8 nucleotides agree with TRBD1. Germline V gives CDR1 KGHSH, CDR2 LQKENI. V gave up 6 bases and J gave up 2 bases; unmatched junction bases: 8. The CDR3 consists of 15 residues.